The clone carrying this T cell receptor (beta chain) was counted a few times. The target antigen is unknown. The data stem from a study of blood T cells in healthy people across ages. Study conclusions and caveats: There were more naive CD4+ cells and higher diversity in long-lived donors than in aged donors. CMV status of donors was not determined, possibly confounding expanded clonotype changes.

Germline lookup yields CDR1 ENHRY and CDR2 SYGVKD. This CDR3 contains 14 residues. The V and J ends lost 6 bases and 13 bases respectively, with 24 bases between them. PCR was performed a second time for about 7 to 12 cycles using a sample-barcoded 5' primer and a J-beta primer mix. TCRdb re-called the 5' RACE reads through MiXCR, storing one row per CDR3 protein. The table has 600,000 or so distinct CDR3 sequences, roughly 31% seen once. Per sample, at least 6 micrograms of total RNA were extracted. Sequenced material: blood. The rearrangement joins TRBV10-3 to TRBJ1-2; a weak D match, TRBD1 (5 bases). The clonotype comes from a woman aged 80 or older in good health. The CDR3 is CAIREARAPRQGTF. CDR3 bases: TGTGCCATCAGGGAGGCCCGGGCCCCTAGGCAGGGCACCTTC.